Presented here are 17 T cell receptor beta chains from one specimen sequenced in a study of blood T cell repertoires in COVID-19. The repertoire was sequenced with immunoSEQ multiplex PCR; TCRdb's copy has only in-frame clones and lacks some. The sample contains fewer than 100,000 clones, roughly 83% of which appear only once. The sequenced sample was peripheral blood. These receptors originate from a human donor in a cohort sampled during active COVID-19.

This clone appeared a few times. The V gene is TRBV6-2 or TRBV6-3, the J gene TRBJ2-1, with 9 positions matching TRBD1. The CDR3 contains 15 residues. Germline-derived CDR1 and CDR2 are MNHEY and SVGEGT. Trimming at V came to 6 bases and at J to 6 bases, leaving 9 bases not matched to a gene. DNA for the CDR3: TGTGCCAGCAGCACCTATCGACAGGGGGGCAATGAGCAGTTCTTC. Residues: CASSTYRQGGNEQFF.

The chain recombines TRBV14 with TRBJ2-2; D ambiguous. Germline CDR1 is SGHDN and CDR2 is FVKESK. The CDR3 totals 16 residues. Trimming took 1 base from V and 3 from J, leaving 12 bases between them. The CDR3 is CASSQGVGVDTGELFF. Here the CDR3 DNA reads TGTGCCAGCAGCCAAGGGGTAGGAGTGGACACCGGGGAGCTGTTTTTT.

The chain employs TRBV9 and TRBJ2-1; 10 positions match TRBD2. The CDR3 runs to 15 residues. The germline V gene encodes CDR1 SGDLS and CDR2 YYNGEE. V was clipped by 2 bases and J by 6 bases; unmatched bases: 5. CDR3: CASSVLAGVGNEQFF. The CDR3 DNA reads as TGTGCCAGCAGCGTCCTAGCGGGAGTAGGCAATGAGCAGTTCTTC.

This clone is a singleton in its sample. CDR3 sequence (DNA): TGCGCCAGCAGCTTAATACGCGGGGACAATGAGCAGTTCTTC. This codes for CASSLIRGDNEQFF. The rearrangement links TRBV5-1 to TRBJ2-1; the D gene is possibly TRBD2 (6 bases). CDR3 length: 14 residues. The V end lost 2 bases, the J end lost 5 bases, and 11 bases lay between the germline ends. Germline V gene lookup returns CDR1 SGHRS and CDR2 YFSETQ.

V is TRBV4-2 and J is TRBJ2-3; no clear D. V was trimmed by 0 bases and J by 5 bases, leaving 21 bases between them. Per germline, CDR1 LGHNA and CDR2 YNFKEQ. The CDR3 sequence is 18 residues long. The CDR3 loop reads CASSQDSSAGHLGDTQYF. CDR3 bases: TGTGCCAGCAGCCAAGATTCTTCGGCAGGTCACCTGGGAGATACGCAGTATTTT.

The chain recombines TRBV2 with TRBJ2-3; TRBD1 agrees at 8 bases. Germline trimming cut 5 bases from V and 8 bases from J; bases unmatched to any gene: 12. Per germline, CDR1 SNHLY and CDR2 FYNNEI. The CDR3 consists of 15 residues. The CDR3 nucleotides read TGTGCCAGCAGTCCCGGGACAGGCCATTCTGGTACGCAGTATTTT. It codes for CASSPGTGHSGTQYF.

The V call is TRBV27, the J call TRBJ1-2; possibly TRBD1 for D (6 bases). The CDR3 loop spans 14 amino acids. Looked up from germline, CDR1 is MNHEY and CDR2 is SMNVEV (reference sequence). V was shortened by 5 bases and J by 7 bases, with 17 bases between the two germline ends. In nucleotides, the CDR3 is TGTGCCAGCAGTCCTTCCAGGGGCGACGGTGGCTACACCTTC. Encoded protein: CASSPSRGDGGYTF.

CDR3 nucleotides: TGTGCCACCAGGCCCCCTAGCGACGGCACAGATACGCAGTATTTT. Protein: CATRPPSDGTDTQYF. The gene calls are TRBV7-9 and TRBJ2-3, with a weak D call TRBD2 (6 bases). The CDR3 length is 15 residues. CDR1 SEHNR and CDR2 FQNEAQ come from the germline V gene (reference sequence). V was cut by 10 bases and J by 1 base, with 18 bases left in between.

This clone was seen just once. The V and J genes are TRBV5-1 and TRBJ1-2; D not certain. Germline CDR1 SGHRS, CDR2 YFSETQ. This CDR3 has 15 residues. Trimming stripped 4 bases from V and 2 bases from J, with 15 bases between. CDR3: CASSMDPGQNYGYTF. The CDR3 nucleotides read TGCGCCAGCAGCATGGATCCAGGTCAGAACTATGGCTACACCTTC.

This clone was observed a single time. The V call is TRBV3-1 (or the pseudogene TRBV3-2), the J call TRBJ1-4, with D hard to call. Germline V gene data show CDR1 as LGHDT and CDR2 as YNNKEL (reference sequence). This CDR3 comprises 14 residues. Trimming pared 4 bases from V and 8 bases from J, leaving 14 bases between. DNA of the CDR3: TGTGCCAGCAGCCGTGCGTCCCTTAAAGAAAAACTGTTTTTT. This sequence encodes CASSRASLKEKLFF.

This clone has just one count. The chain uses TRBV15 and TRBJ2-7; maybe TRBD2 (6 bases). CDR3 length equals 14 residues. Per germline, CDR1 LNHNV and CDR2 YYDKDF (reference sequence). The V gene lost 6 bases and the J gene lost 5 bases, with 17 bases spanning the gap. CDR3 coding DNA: TGTGCCACCAGAGGTGGGGGGTGGGACCACGAGCAGTACTTC. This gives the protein CATRGGGWDHEQYF.

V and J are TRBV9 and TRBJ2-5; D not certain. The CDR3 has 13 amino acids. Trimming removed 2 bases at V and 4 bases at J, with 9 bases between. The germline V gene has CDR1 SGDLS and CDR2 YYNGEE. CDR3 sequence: CASSVLLSETQYF. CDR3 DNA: TGTGCCAGCAGCGTCCTTCTATCAGAGACCCAGTACTTC. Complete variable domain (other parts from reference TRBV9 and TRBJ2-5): DSGVTQTPKHLITATGQRVTLRCSPRSGDLSVYWYQQSLDQGLQFLIQYYNGEERAKGNILERFSAQQFPDLHSELNLSSLELGDSALYFCASSVLLSETQYFGPGTRLLVL.

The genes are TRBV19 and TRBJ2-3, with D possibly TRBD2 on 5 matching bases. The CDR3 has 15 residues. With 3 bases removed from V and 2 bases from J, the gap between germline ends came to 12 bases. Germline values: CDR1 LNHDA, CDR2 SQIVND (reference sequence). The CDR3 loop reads CASSIRGFDTDTQYF. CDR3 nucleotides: TGTGCCAGTAGTATTCGCGGGTTCGACACAGATACGCAGTATTTT.

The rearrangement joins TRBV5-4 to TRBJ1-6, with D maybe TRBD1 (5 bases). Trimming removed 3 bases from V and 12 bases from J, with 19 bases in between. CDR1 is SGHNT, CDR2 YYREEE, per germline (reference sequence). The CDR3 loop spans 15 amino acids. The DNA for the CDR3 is TGTGCCAGCAGCTCCGGAGGGACGAGCGGGGGACCCCTCCACTTT. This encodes CASSSGGTSGGPLHF.

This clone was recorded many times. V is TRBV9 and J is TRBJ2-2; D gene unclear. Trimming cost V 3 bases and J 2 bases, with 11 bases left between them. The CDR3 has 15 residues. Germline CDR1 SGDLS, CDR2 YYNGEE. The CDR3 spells CASSATLTNTGELFF. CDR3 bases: TGTGCCAGCAGCGCCACCTTGACAAACACCGGGGAGCTGTTTTTT.

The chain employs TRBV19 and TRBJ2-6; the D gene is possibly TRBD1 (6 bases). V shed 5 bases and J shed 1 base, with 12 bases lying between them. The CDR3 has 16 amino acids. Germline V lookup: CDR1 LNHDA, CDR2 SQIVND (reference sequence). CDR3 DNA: TGTGCCAGTAGTTCGTACAGGGCTTCTGGGGCCAACGTCCTGACTTTC. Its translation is CASSSYRASGANVLTF.

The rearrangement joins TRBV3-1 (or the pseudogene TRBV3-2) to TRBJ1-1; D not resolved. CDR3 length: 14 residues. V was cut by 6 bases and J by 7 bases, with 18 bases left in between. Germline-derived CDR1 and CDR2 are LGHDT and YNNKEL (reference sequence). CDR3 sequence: CASRAADPAGEAFF. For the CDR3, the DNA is TGTGCCAGCAGGGCGGCCGATCCTGCGGGTGAAGCTTTCTTT.